This is a list of T cell receptor beta chains from one sample in a study of T cell responses to AZD1222 COVID-19 vaccine. The protocol was immunoSEQ multiplex PCR, while the TCRdb copy is restricted to in-frame clones and leaves out a portion. This sample has about 91,000 clones, with over 75% found just once. This material consisted of peripheral blood, taken on day 0 of AZD1222 vaccination. These receptors were taken from an adult in good health. CDR3s include the opening cysteine and the closing phenylalanine or tryptophan. D genes are given only for firm matches. Clone size is shown for a subset of rows, as once, few, many or a class of expanded clone.

V gene: TRBV6-6; J gene: TRBJ2-3; clone size: .; D gene: TRBD2; CDR3 protein: CASSYAGGTDTQYF; CDR3 DNA: TGTGCCAGCAGTTACGCGGGAGGCACAGATACGCAGTATTTT
V gene: TRBV28; J gene: TRBJ2-7; clone size: .; D gene: TRBD1; CDR3 protein: CASSLRDREVWEQYF; CDR3 DNA: TGTGCCAGCAGCCTCCGGGACAGGGAGGTTTGGGAGCAGTACTTC
V gene: TRBV18; J gene: TRBJ2-7; clone size: .; D gene: .; CDR3 protein: CASSPEEPYEQYF; CDR3 DNA: TGTGCCAGCTCACCTGAGGAACCCTACGAGCAGTACTTC
V gene: TRBV6-5; J gene: TRBJ2-1; clone size: .; D gene: .; CDR3 protein: CASSYYGGYNEQFF; CDR3 DNA: TGTGCCAGCAGTTACTATGGGGGGTACAATGAGCAGTTCTTC
V gene: TRBV7-9; J gene: TRBJ1-1; clone size: .; D gene: .; CDR3 protein: CASSRGGSDEAFF; CDR3 DNA: TGTGCCAGCAGCCGTGGAGGGTCCGATGAAGCTTTCTTT
V gene: TRBV7-2; J gene: TRBJ1-5; clone size: few; D gene: TRBD1; CDR3 protein: CASSEQGAGQPQHF; CDR3 DNA: TGTGCCAGCAGCGAACAGGGGGCAGGTCAGCCCCAGCATTTT
V gene: TRBV7-2; J gene: TRBJ2-3; clone size: .; D gene: TRBD1; CDR3 protein: CASRRTGTSTDTQYF; CDR3 DNA: TGTGCCAGCAGGCGGACAGGCACTAGCACAGATACGCAGTATTTT
V gene: TRBV3-1/TRBV3-2; J gene: TRBJ1-5; clone size: .; D gene: TRBD1; CDR3 protein: CASSQNRGHSQPQHF; CDR3 DNA: TGTGCCAGCAGCCAAAACAGGGGGCACAGTCAGCCCCAGCATTTT
V gene: TRBV10-3; J gene: TRBJ2-5; clone size: once; D gene: TRBD2; CDR3 protein: CAISVTSGIQETQYF; CDR3 DNA: TGTGCCATCAGTGTAACTAGCGGGATTCAAGAGACCCAGTACTTC
V gene: TRBV4-2; J gene: TRBJ2-1; clone size: .; D gene: TRBD1; CDR3 protein: CASSFGQGIYNEQFF; CDR3 DNA: TGTGCCAGCAGCTTCGGACAGGGAATTTACAATGAGCAGTTCTTC
V gene: TRBV9; J gene: TRBJ1-2; clone size: .; D gene: .; CDR3 protein: CASSARSPVQGTGYTF; CDR3 DNA: TGTGCCAGCAGCGCCCGTAGTCCGGTACAGGGTACTGGCTACACCTTC
V gene: TRBV5-1; J gene: TRBJ1-2; clone size: .; D gene: .; CDR3 protein: CASSRDTYGYTF; CDR3 DNA: TGCGCCAGCAGCCGGGACACCTATGGCTACACCTTC
V gene: TRBV7-2; J gene: TRBJ2-1; clone size: .; D gene: TRBD2; CDR3 protein: CASRSLAGGGEQFF; CDR3 DNA: TGTGCCAGCAGATCCCTAGCGGGAGGGGGTGAGCAGTTCTTC
V gene: TRBV5-1; J gene: TRBJ2-7; clone size: .; D gene: .; CDR3 protein: CASNRGLEEQYF; CDR3 DNA: TGCGCCAGCAATCGGGGATTGGAAGAGCAGTACTTC
V gene: TRBV7-8; J gene: TRBJ1-5; clone size: .; D gene: TRBD1; CDR3 protein: CASSWMRGPGNQPQHF; CDR3 DNA: TGTGCCAGCAGCTGGATGAGGGGGCCAGGCAATCAGCCCCAGCATTTT
V gene: TRBV19; J gene: TRBJ1-5; clone size: .; D gene: .; CDR3 protein: CASNHQPQHF; CDR3 DNA: TGTGCCAGTAATCACCAGCCCCAGCATTTT
V gene: TRBV5-6; J gene: TRBJ2-1; clone size: .; D gene: .; CDR3 protein: CASSWGHEQFF; CDR3 DNA: TGTGCCAGCAGCTGGGGCCATGAGCAGTTCTTC
V gene: TRBV7-2; J gene: TRBJ2-1; clone size: once; D gene: .; CDR3 protein: CASSSTVNRGGNEQFF; CDR3 DNA: TGTGCCAGCAGCTCAACCGTTAACCGGGGAGGCAATGAGCAGTTCTTC
V gene: TRBV10-3; J gene: TRBJ1-2; clone size: .; D gene: .; CDR3 protein: CAISEGQNYGYTF; CDR3 DNA: TGTGCCATCAGTGAGGGACAGAACTATGGCTACACCTTC
V gene: TRBV15; J gene: TRBJ1-6; clone size: .; D gene: .; CDR3 protein: CATSRDRGAGSPLHF; CDR3 DNA: TGTGCCACCAGCAGAGATCGTGGGGCTGGGTCACCCCTCCACTTT
V gene: TRBV3-1/TRBV3-2; J gene: TRBJ1-2; clone size: .; D gene: .; CDR3 protein: CASSQDWGSWGSGYTF; CDR3 DNA: TGTGCCAGCAGCCAAGATTGGGGCTCCTGGGGTTCTGGCTACACCTTC
V gene: TRBV28; J gene: TRBJ1-1; clone size: .; D gene: .; CDR3 protein: CASSSFTEAFF; CDR3 DNA: TGTGCCAGCAGTTCTTTTACTGAAGCTTTCTTT
V gene: TRBV6-1; J gene: TRBJ2-7; clone size: .; D gene: .; CDR3 protein: CASSEQPATYEQYF; CDR3 DNA: TGTGCCAGCAGTGAACAGCCGGCGACTTACGAGCAGTACTTC
V gene: TRBV13; J gene: TRBJ2-3; clone size: .; D gene: TRBD2; CDR3 protein: CASSSLAGAADTQYF; CDR3 DNA: TGTGCCAGCAGCTCCCTAGCGGGAGCGGCAGATACGCAGTATTTT
V gene: TRBV9; J gene: TRBJ1-5; clone size: .; D gene: .; CDR3 protein: CASSDSPRGNQPQHF; CDR3 DNA: TGTGCCAGCAGCGATTCCCCCCGGGGGAATCAGCCCCAGCATTTT
V gene: TRBV12-3/TRBV12-4; J gene: TRBJ1-2; clone size: .; D gene: .; CDR3 protein: CASSASGDYGYTF; CDR3 DNA: TGTGCCAGCAGTGCTTCAGGGGACTATGGCTACACCTTC
V gene: TRBV11-2; J gene: TRBJ2-1; clone size: .; D gene: .; CDR3 protein: CASSLRFNEQFF; CDR3 DNA: TGTGCCAGCAGCTTACGGTTCAATGAGCAGTTCTTC
V gene: TRBV5-5; J gene: TRBJ2-6; clone size: once; D gene: TRBD2; CDR3 protein: CASSATGTSGVTNVLTF; CDR3 DNA: TGTGCCAGCAGCGCCACCGGGACTAGCGGGGTAACCAACGTCCTGACTTTC
V gene: TRBV6-6; J gene: TRBJ2-7; clone size: once; D gene: .; CDR3 protein: CASSPRPQMQYF; CDR3 DNA: TGTGCCAGCAGTCCCCGGCCTCAGATGCAGTACTTC
V gene: TRBV6-5; J gene: TRBJ1-1; clone size: few; D gene: .; CDR3 protein: CASSPLGHTEAFF; CDR3 DNA: TGTGCCAGCAGTCCCCTAGGCCACACTGAAGCTTTCTTT
V gene: TRBV6-2/TRBV6-3; J gene: TRBJ2-7; clone size: few; D gene: .; CDR3 protein: CASSYPQGPYEQYF; CDR3 DNA: TGTGCCAGCAGTTACCCTCAGGGCCCGTACGAGCAGTACTTC
V gene: TRBV7-2; J gene: TRBJ1-1; clone size: .; D gene: TRBD1; CDR3 protein: CASSLVPRGVNTEAFF; CDR3 DNA: TGTGCCAGCAGCTTAGTCCCCAGGGGGGTGAACACTGAAGCTTTCTTT
V gene: TRBV7-8; J gene: TRBJ1-2; clone size: once; D gene: .; CDR3 protein: CASSLATGPGGYTF; CDR3 DNA: TGTGCCAGCAGCTTAGCTACAGGACCCGGTGGCTACACCTTC
V gene: TRBV7-8; J gene: TRBJ1-1; clone size: once; D gene: .; CDR3 protein: CASSRGATEAFF; CDR3 DNA: TGTGCCAGCAGCCGGGGGGCCACTGAAGCTTTCTTT
V gene: TRBV7-2; J gene: TRBJ2-7; clone size: .; D gene: TRBD2; CDR3 protein: CASSLDGLAGGLLYEQYF; CDR3 DNA: TGTGCCAGCAGCTTAGACGGGCTAGCGGGAGGGCTCCTCTACGAGCAGTACTTC
V gene: TRBV3-1/TRBV3-2; J gene: TRBJ1-4; clone size: .; D gene: .; CDR3 protein: CASSPRQDITNEKLFF; CDR3 DNA: TGTGCCAGCAGCCCGAGACAGGATATAACTAATGAAAAACTGTTTTTT
V gene: TRBV28; J gene: TRBJ1-1; clone size: .; D gene: .; CDR3 protein: CASSLGGYNTEAFF; CDR3 DNA: TGTGCCAGCAGTTTAGGAGGGTATAACACTGAAGCTTTCTTT
V gene: TRBV6-5; J gene: TRBJ1-5; clone size: .; D gene: .; CDR3 protein: CASSQGPSNQPQHF; CDR3 DNA: TGTGCCAGCAGCCAGGGTCCGAGCAATCAGCCCCAGCATTTT
V gene: TRBV6-2/TRBV6-3; J gene: TRBJ2-5; clone size: .; D gene: .; CDR3 protein: CASSYQRTYQETQYF; CDR3 DNA: TGTGCCAGCAGTTACCAGCGGACGTACCAAGAGACCCAGTACTTC
V gene: TRBV29-1; J gene: TRBJ1-1; clone size: .; D gene: .; CDR3 protein: CSVEDEEPNTEAFF; CDR3 DNA: TGCAGCGTTGAAGATGAGGAACCGAACACTGAAGCTTTCTTT